The 13 T cell receptor beta chains given below trace back to one sample, sequenced in a study of shared clonotypes between healthy human individuals (dated by TCRdb to about 2020). Receptor amplification or capture employed the immunoSEQ multiplex PCR assay. Here the immuneACCESS table is served through TCRdb, limited to in-frame sequences with V and J called. Missing clones are a known gap in these copies; in checked studies unresolved V genes cover under half, and the rest lacks a known reason. The sample table shows about 100,000 clones, and around 64% are seen once. The top ten clones comprise around 24% of the sample. Sequencing was done on a sample of memory CD8+ T cells sorted from blood. Reading the label with the study, this specimen's cell subset or site is: CD45RO+ cells pooled with CCR7-negative TemRA cells. The source of these receptors is a woman aged 25 to 39 in good health.

V and J are TRBV10-1 and TRBJ2-5, with 12 nucleotides matching TRBD2. The germline V gene has CDR1 WNHNN and CDR2 SYGVQD (reference sequence). The junction had 8 bases not matched to a gene; V was cut back by 5 bases and J by 4 bases. The CDR3 runs to 16 residues. The CDR3 sequence: CASSRLAGAGGETQYF. CDR3 sequence (DNA): TGCGCCAGCAGTCGACTAGCGGGAGCTGGGGGAGAGACCCAGTACTTC.

The chain employs TRBV6-5 and TRBJ2-2; D unresolved. This CDR3 has 13 residues. Germline loops: CDR1 MNHEY, CDR2 SVGAGI. V was clipped by 5 bases and J by 4 bases, with 8 bases between them. The CDR3 nucleotides are TGTGCCAGCAGTCCCTATGGCACCGGGGAGCTGTTTTTT. Residues: CASSPYGTGELFF.

Details on this clone: A read error may be the cause here, since a much bigger clone is one base away. The identical CDR3 is also encoded by other nucleotide sequences in the sample. The chain joins TRBV21-1 to TRBJ2-7; whether TRBD2, the table's D call, matches the DNA was not checked. TRBV21-1 is listed as a pseudogene. The CDR3 totals 16 residues. CDR3 nucleotide sequence: TGTGCCAGCAGCAAAGGTAGCGGGCTTAGTTCCTACGAGCAGTACTTC. Its translation: CASSKGSGLSSYEQYF.

The chain combines TRBV5-1 with TRBJ2-1; TRBD1 is a possible D gene (6 bases). The V gene's germline CDR1 is SGHRS and CDR2 YFSETQ. The CDR3 covers 12 residues. V was cut by 5 bases and J by 7 bases, with 10 bases left in between. The CDR3, as DNA: TGCGCCAGCAGACCAGGGGTGAATGAGCAGTTCTTC. Translating it yields CASRPGVNEQFF.

The V and J genes are TRBV6-1 and TRBJ1-1, with TRBD1 as a possible D gene (6 bases). Germline CDR1 reads MNHNS; CDR2 reads SASEGT. V lost 4 bases to trimming and J lost 1 base, with 10 bases between them. CDR3 length equals 14 residues. DNA for the CDR3: TGTGCCAGCAGTGGGACAGAGACGAACACTGAAGCTTTCTTT. Protein: CASSGTETNTEAFF.

The rearrangement uses TRBV28 and TRBJ2-7; D may match TRBD1 or TRBD2 (5 bases each). This CDR3 region has 16 residues. The germline V and J ends were trimmed by 3 bases and 0 bases, with 15 bases remaining between them. Germline V CDR1 and CDR2: MDHEN, SYDVKM. The DNA for the CDR3 is TGTGCCAGCAGTTTCCCTCCCGGGGCGAGCTCCTACGAGCAGTACTTC. Residues: CASSFPPGASSYEQYF.

The chain recombines TRBV5-1 with TRBJ2-6, with D tentatively TRBD1 or TRBD2 (6 bases each). Germline V gives CDR1 SGHRS, CDR2 YFSETQ. The CDR3 consists of 19 residues. Trimming removed 2 bases from V and 0 bases from J, with 18 bases in between. As DNA, the CDR3 is TGCGCCAGCAGCTTACTTTGGGGGGCCGCCTACTCTGGGGCCAACGTCCTGACTTTC. Amino acids: CASSLLWGAAYSGANVLTF. Combining the CDR3 with reference TRBV5-1 and TRBJ2-6 gives the whole variable domain KAGVTQTPRYLIKTRGQQVTLSCSPISGHRSVSWYQQTPGQGLQFLFEYFSETQRNKGNFPGRFSGRQFSNSRSEMNVSTLELGDSALYLCASSLLWGAAYSGANVLTFGAGSRLTVL.

The chain has TRBV4-2 and TRBJ2-3, with TRBD2 matching over 8 bases. The V gene's germline CDR1 is LGHNA and CDR2 YNFKEQ. The CDR3 is made up of 17 amino acids. V trimming: 0 bases; J trimming: 3 bases; junction bases outside the gene matches: 8. CDR3 coding DNA: TGTGCCAGCAGCCAAGACCTAACTAGCGGTGGGACAGATACGCAGTATTTT. Its translation: CASSQDLTSGGTDTQYF.

This clone was recorded many times. The rearrangement uses TRBV15 and TRBJ1-5; no reliable D call. Trimming left V 1 base short and J 0 bases short, with 7 bases between. This CDR3 spans 15 amino acids. The germline V gene encodes CDR1 LNHNV and CDR2 YYDKDF (reference sequence). The CDR3 loop is CATSRGLDSNQPQHF. The CDR3 DNA reads TGTGCCACCAGCAGAGGACTAGATAGCAATCAGCCCCAGCATTTT.

This clone has a handful of counts. The chain links TRBV18 to TRBJ2-1; 9 positions match TRBD1. J gave up 1 base and V 2 bases, and 21 bases lay outside the gene matches. The CDR3 covers 22 residues. CDR1 is KGHSH, CDR2 LQKENI, per germline. CDR3: CASSPRGDRVRAAGSSYNEQFF. CDR3 nucleotide sequence: TGTGCCAGCTCACCAAGGGGGGACAGGGTTCGTGCGGCAGGTAGTTCCTACAATGAGCAGTTCTTC.

This clone was observed at least ten times. The chain recombines TRBV10-3 with TRBJ1-5; maybe TRBD1 (5 bases). The CDR3 length is 15 residues. V lost 0 bases and J lost 11, with 17 bases in between. Per germline, CDR1 ENHRY and CDR2 SYGVKD. CDR3 residues: CAISESISGVKAQHF. CDR3 nucleotides: TGTGCCATCAGTGAGTCGATATCGGGGGTTAAGGCCCAGCATTTT.

The rearrangement links TRBV7-3 to TRBJ1-1; 8 nucleotides align to TRBD1. CDR1 and CDR2 (germline): SGHTA, FQGTGA. This CDR3 is 13 amino acids long. V was clipped by 1 base and J by 7 bases; unmatched bases: 2. The CDR3 region is CASSLRTGLEAFF. The DNA for the CDR3 is TGTGCCAGCAGCTTAAGGACAGGGCTTGAAGCTTTCTTT.

This chain connects TRBV9 to TRBJ2-1, with no clear D. Germline V gene sequence: CDR1 SGDLS, CDR2 YYNGEE. Trimming left V 0 bases short and J 7 bases short, with 17 bases between. This CDR3 has 16 residues. The CDR3 protein is CASSVGGNLHGNEQFF. DNA of the CDR3: TGTGCCAGCAGCGTAGGGGGAAACCTTCATGGGAATGAGCAGTTCTTC.